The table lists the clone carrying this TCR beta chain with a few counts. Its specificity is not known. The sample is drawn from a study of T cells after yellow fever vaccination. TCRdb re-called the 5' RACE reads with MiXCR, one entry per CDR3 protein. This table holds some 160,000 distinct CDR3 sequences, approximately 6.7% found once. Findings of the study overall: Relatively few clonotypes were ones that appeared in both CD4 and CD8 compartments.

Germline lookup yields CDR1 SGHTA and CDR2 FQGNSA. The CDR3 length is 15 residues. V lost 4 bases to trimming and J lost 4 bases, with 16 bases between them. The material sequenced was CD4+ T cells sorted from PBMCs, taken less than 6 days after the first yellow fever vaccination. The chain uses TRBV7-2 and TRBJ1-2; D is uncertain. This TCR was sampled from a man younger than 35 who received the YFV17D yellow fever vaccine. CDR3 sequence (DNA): TGTGCCAGCAGCTCATACCGGATAGGCCCCTATGGCTACACCTTC. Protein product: CASSSYRIGPYGYTF. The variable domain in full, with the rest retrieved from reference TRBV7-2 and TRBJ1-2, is GAGVSQSPSNKVTEKGKDVELRCDPISGHTALYWYRQSLGQGLEFLIYFQGNSAPDKSGLPSDRFSAERTGGSVSTLTIQRTQQEDSAVYLCASSSYRIGPYGYTFGSGTRLTVV.